The next 22 T cell receptor beta chains were all read from a single sample in a study of blood T cells in healthy people across ages. Primers used in a second PCR of roughly 7 to 11 cycles were a sample-barcoded 5' primer and a J-beta primer mix. Via MiXCR, TCRdb re-called the 5' RACE reads, giving one row per CDR3 protein. The table records 800,000 to 950,000 distinct CDR3 sequences, 45% to 50% of them present only once. The sequenced sample was blood. These receptor sequences come from a man aged 25 to 45 in good health.

The chain couples TRBV20-1 to TRBJ2-5; D is tentatively TRBD1 or TRBD2 (5 bases each). Trimming left V 3 bases short and J 0 bases short, with 8 bases between. The CDR3 consists of 13 residues. CDR1 is DFQATT and CDR2 is SNEGSKA in the germline V gene (reference sequence). CDR3: CSASRGNQETQYF. In nucleotides, the CDR3 is TGCAGTGCTAGCCGGGGCAACCAAGAGACCCAGTACTTC.

This clonotype was counted only a few times. V is TRBV10-3 and J is TRBJ1-5, with TRBD1 matching 8 bases. V gave up 3 bases and J gave up 3 bases; unmatched junction bases: 4. Germline CDR1 and CDR2: ENHRY and SYGVKD. This CDR3 is built from 15 residues. The CDR3 here is CAISDAGGFNQPQHF. Here the CDR3 DNA reads TGTGCCATCAGTGACGCAGGGGGCTTCAATCAGCCCCAGCATTTT.

The chain has TRBV10-3 and TRBJ2-5, with D hard to call. The V and J ends lost 2 bases and 4 bases respectively, with 14 bases between them. The CDR3 totals 15 residues. The germline V gene has CDR1 ENHRY and CDR2 SYGVKD. The CDR3 DNA follows: TGTGCCATCAGTGAGAGTGCAAGGGAAGGAGAGACCCAGTACTTC. Residues: CAISESAREGETQYF.

This clonotype was detected only a few times. Here the CDR3 reads CSARESGANVLTF. The CDR3 region has the DNA TGCAGTGCTAGGGAATCTGGGGCCAACGTCCTGACTTTC. The V call is TRBV20-1, the J call TRBJ2-6, with D unresolved. The CDR3 length is 13 residues. The ends were cut back, 3 bases at V and 1 base at J, with 4 bases in the middle. Germline-derived CDR1 and CDR2 are DFQATT and SNEGSKA (reference sequence).

This clonotype was picked up a small number of times. The J gene is TRBJ2-1, the V gene TRBV3-1, with 7 bases identical to TRBD1. Looked up from germline, CDR1 is LGHDT and CDR2 is YNNKEL (reference sequence). V lost 6 bases to trimming and J lost 15 bases; unmatched junction nucleotides: 14. CDR3 length equals 13 residues. This chain's CDR3 is CASSQGEGALWFF. For the CDR3, the DNA is TGTGCCAGCAGTCAGGGGGAAGGGGCCTTGTGGTTCTTC.

This clonotype was counted between two and nine times. The chain employs TRBV30 and TRBJ1-1, with a possible D match to TRBD1 (5 bases). This CDR3 region has 11 residues. V gave up 3 bases and J gave up 7 bases, with 9 bases separating them. The germline V gene encodes CDR1 GTSNPN and CDR2 SVGIG (reference sequence). The CDR3 here is CAWSRAYEAFF. The CDR3 DNA is TGTGCCTGGAGCAGGGCGTATGAAGCTTTCTTT.

The rearrangement links TRBV4-1 to TRBJ2-7; D is unresolved. CDR1 and CDR2 from the germline V gene are MGHRA and YSYEKL. The CDR3 sequence is 15 residues long. V was clipped by 0 bases and J by 2 bases, with 11 bases between them. DNA of the CDR3: TGCGCCAGCAGCCAAGAGAGTTCATACACCTACGAGCAGTACTTC. Protein: CASSQESSYTYEQYF.

The chain carries TRBV20-1 and TRBJ2-1; possibly TRBD1 for D (6 bases). CDR1 and CDR2 (germline): DFQATT, SNEGSKA (reference sequence). CDR3 size: 18 residues. The V end lost 0 bases, the J end lost 0 bases, and 18 bases lay between the germline ends. CDR3 sequence reads: CSARDNPTTGNSYNEQFF. CDR3 sequence (DNA): TGCAGTGCTAGAGATAACCCCACCACAGGGAACTCCTACAATGAGCAGTTCTTC.

V gene TRBV7-2 combines with J gene TRBJ2-1; 12 nucleotides agree with TRBD2. V shed 2 bases and J 4 bases; nucleotides not matched to a gene: 6. CDR1 SGHTA and CDR2 FQGNSA come from the germline V gene. The CDR3 covers 17 residues. CDR3 sequence: CASSLILAGGLYNEQFF. In DNA, the CDR3 is TGTGCCAGCAGCTTAATTCTAGCGGGGGGGCTGTACAATGAGCAGTTCTTC.

This clonotype came up once. This sequence joins TRBV10-3 and TRBJ2-1; 10 positions agree with TRBD1. With 6 bases clipped from V and 9 bases from J, the junction kept 8 bases outside the gene matches. CDR3 length equals 14 residues. Germline-derived CDR1 and CDR2 are ENHRY and SYGVKD. The CDR3 bases are TGTGCCATCAGGTCCGGGACAGGGGTTAGTGAGCAGTTCTTC. Protein sequence: CAIRSGTGVSEQFF.

This clonotype was counted a few times. The V and J genes are TRBV5-1 and TRBJ2-1; 7 nucleotides agree with TRBD1. The length of the CDR3 is 13 residues. CDR1 SGHRS and CDR2 YFSETQ come from the germline V gene. V lost 2 bases and J lost 10; bases outside the gene matches: 6. CDR3 region: CASSFLGGQEQFF. CDR3 in DNA: TGCGCCAGCAGCTTTTTAGGGGGCCAGGAGCAGTTCTTC.

This sequence joins TRBV20-1 and TRBJ2-3, with D uncertain. In germline, CDR1 is DFQATT, CDR2 SNEGSKA (reference sequence). The CDR3 consists of 12 residues. V dropped 7 bases and J dropped 0 bases, with 8 bases sitting between them. CDR3 DNA sequence: TGCAGTGGGGGTATTAGCACAGATACGCAGTATTTT. Amino acid sequence: CSGGISTDTQYF.

This clonotype was observed a handful of times. The chain carries TRBV20-1 and TRBJ2-3, with 8 bases identical to TRBD2. Germline-derived CDR1 and CDR2 are DFQATT and SNEGSKA (reference sequence). The CDR3 covers 14 residues. Trimming cost V 6 bases and J 7 bases; bases outside gene matches: 12. The CDR3 DNA reads as TGCAGTGCGCCTCCTTTTGCGGGGGGACATACGCAGTATTTT. It translates to CSAPPFAGGHTQYF.

As concerns this clonotype: This clone may be a read error of a much larger clone one base away. DNA of the CDR3: TGCAGCGTTAAGCTTTCCGGAACCTACGAGCAGTACTTC. Residues: CSVKLSGTYEQYF. The V gene is TRBV29-1, the J gene TRBJ2-5; D gene uncertain. The better agreement between TRBJ2-7 and the DNA end casts doubt on the J call. CDR3 length: 13 amino acids. In germline, CDR1 is SQVTM, CDR2 ANQGSEA.

The sample holds many counts of this clonotype. V is TRBV20-1 and J is TRBJ1-2, with a tentative D call TRBD1 (5 bases). Trimming pared 3 bases from V and 4 bases from J, leaving 12 bases between. CDR1 and CDR2 (germline): DFQATT, SNEGSKA (reference sequence). CDR3 length: 13 residues. In DNA, the CDR3 is TGCAGTGCTAGTGTCAGGGCCGGCTATGGCTACACCTTC. Its translation is CSASVRAGYGYTF.

The chain combines TRBV4-2 with TRBJ1-2; TRBD1 might be the D (5 bases). Trimming left V 0 bases short and J 8 bases short, with 19 bases between. Germline V gives CDR1 LGHNA, CDR2 YNFKEQ. This CDR3 region has 16 residues. The CDR3 region is CASSQDLGTRASGYTF. The CDR3 nucleotides read TGTGCCAGCAGCCAAGATCTGGGCACCAGGGCCTCAGGCTACACCTTC.

This sequence joins TRBV9 and TRBJ2-5; no clear D. This CDR3 region has 14 residues. V was clipped by 4 bases and J by 3 bases, with 13 bases between them. Germline assignment: CDR1 SGDLS and CDR2 YYNGEE. The CDR3 reads CASSNPRAEETQYF. The CDR3 DNA sequence: TGTGCCAGCAGCAACCCTCGGGCCGAAGAGACCCAGTACTTC.

The rearrangement joins TRBV20-1 to TRBJ1-4; D ambiguous. The germline gives CDR1 DFQATT, CDR2 SNEGSKA (reference sequence). V lost 5 bases and J lost 2, with 12 bases in between. The CDR3 spans 14 residues. The CDR3 nucleotides are TGCAGTGCTCCCCCGACGGGGACTAATGAAAAACTGTTTTTT. This encodes CSAPPTGTNEKLFF.

J is TRBJ1-2 and V is TRBV20-1, with D unclear. The length of the CDR3 is 13 residues. V was clipped by 6 bases and J by 4 bases, with 15 bases between them. CDR1 DFQATT and CDR2 SNEGSKA come from the germline V gene (reference sequence). The CDR3 reads CSALNDQLYGYTF. The DNA for the CDR3 is TGCAGTGCCCTAAATGACCAACTCTATGGCTACACCTTC.

The genes are TRBV2 and TRBJ2-1; D is possibly TRBD2 (5 bases). CDR1 is SNHLY and CDR2 is FYNNEI in the germline V gene. The CDR3 contains 11 residues. Trimming took 10 bases from V and 4 from J, leaving 8 bases between them. CDR3 amino acids: CATGVYNEQFF. The CDR3 bases are TGTGCCACCGGGGTTTACAATGAGCAGTTCTTC.

The chain is built from TRBV9 and TRBJ2-3; D gene ambiguous. V lost 4 bases, J lost 2 bases, and 14 bases lay in between. This CDR3 has 15 amino acids. CDR1 and CDR2 (germline): SGDLS, YYNGEE. As DNA, the CDR3 is TGTGCCAGCAGCCCGAGGAGAGCAGCCACAGATACGCAGTATTTT. This codes for CASSPRRAATDTQYF. The whole variable domain, remainder taken from reference TRBV9 and TRBJ2-3, is DSGVTQTPKHLITATGQRVTLRCSPRSGDLSVYWYQQSLDQGLQFLIQYYNGEERAKGNILERFSAQQFPDLHSELNLSSLELGDSALYFCASSPRRAATDTQYFGPGTRLTVL.

This sequence joins TRBV4-1 and TRBJ1-2; possibly TRBD1 for D (6 bases). Germline loops: CDR1 MGHRA, CDR2 YSYEKL. The CDR3 sequence is 16 residues long. Trimming shortened V by 0 bases and J by 2 bases, and 13 bases separated the two germline ends. The CDR3 nucleotides read TGCGCCAGCAGCCAAGATAGCCAGGGGCGGAACTATGGCTACACCTTC. Its protein is CASSQDSQGRNYGYTF.